This TCR beta chain was documented in a study of shared clonotypes between healthy human individuals. Background on the study: Three plates were used per donor for CD4 naive, three for CD4 memory, two for CD8 naive and one for CD8 memory. Whole-study results and caveats: It was the non-shared clonotypes that had lower generation probabilities than clonotypes shared by all four donors. Represented diversity, genetic and exposure-history alike, was limited by few donors.

Clones were read by immunoSEQ multiplex PCR, and TCRdb kept only the in-frame ones, dropping some. The sample lists a few million clones, approximately 92% occurring once. Note on this clone: Its antigen is not known.

It was CD45RO-negative cells, positively selected for CCR7, that made up naive CD8 cells, with terminally differentiated effector memory CD45RA+ cells excluded. Every contributor of samples was a Caucasian grown-up residing in Nashville, Tennessee. The TCR comes from a man between 18 and 29 years old in good health. Some clones in this sample may be carry-over from other donors' samples. Sequencing was carried out using naive CD8+ T cells from PBMCs.

The CDR3 spells CASSPDRDAKGNTIYF. The CDR3 nucleotides read TGTGCCAGCAGTCCGGATCGGGACGCCAAAGGAAACACCATATATTTT. This rearrangement joins TRBV11-2 to TRBJ1-3, with D possibly being TRBD1 (5 bases). The germline V gene has CDR1 SGHAT and CDR2 FQNNGV. This CDR3 has 16 residues. V was trimmed by 6 bases and J by 4 bases, leaving 19 bases between them.